The 6 T cell receptor beta chains in this list originate from one sample, sequenced in a study of T cells in Graves' hyperthyroidism and ophthalmopathy. Using RNA transcripts as the source, TCR beta CDR3 regions were amplified. During a first-round RT-PCR of the TCR CDR3, the HTBI primer set was used. From the multiplex PCR reads, TCRdb called clonotypes with MiXCR, one entry per CDR3 protein. Of hundreds of thousands of distinct CDR3 sequences in the sample, 20% to 30% were seen once. The sample consisted of blood. The source is a man aged 50-59 years with Graves' hyperthyroidism.

This chain joins TRBV5-1 and TRBJ2-2, with D maybe TRBD2 (6 bases). The germline CDR1 and CDR2 sequences are SGHRS and YFSETQ. V shed 4 bases and J shed 6 bases, with 19 bases lying between them. The CDR3 totals 16 residues. For the CDR3, the DNA is TGCGCCAGCAGCGGCAGCGGGTCCGCTAGCCCCGGGGAGCTGTTTTTT. Translating gives CASSGSGSASPGELFF.

This clonotype was counted ten times or more. V and J are TRBV7-2 and TRBJ2-7; 8 nucleotides agree with TRBD1. Germline loops: CDR1 SGHTA, CDR2 FQGNSA. Losses at the gene ends were 5 bases for V and 5 bases for J; bases not matched to a gene: 5. The CDR3 contains 13 residues. CDR3 coding DNA: TGTGCCAGCAGCCCCCCGGACAGGGACGAGCAGTACTTC. This encodes CASSPPDRDEQYF.

About this clonotype: This may arise from a read error, as a much more abundant clone is one base away. The chain has TRBV27 and TRBJ2-3; TRBD1 agrees at 9 bases. The V gene's germline CDR1 is MNHEY and CDR2 SMNVEV (reference sequence). This CDR3 contains 15 residues. Here the CDR3 DNA reads TGTGCCAGCAGCAAACAGGGGGCGAGCACACATACGCAGTATTTT. Encoded protein: CASSKQGASTHTQYF.

This clonotype was seen repeatedly, ten times or more. This chain joins TRBV28 and TRBJ2-3, with 9 bases aligning to TRBD2. The CDR3 consists of 13 residues. The junction had 7 bases not matched to a gene; V was cut back by 5 bases and J by 10 bases. Germline CDR1 and CDR2: MDHEN and SYDVKM. This CDR3 is CASSPSGRNSQYF. DNA of the CDR3: TGTGCCAGCAGTCCCAGCGGGAGGAATTCGCAGTATTTT.

The chain links TRBV20-1 to TRBJ1-1; D not certain. The germline V gene encodes CDR1 DFQATT and CDR2 SNEGSKA (reference sequence). V was cut by 6 bases and J by 8 bases, with 13 bases left in between. CDR3 length equals 11 residues. CDR3 bases: TGCAGTGCCCCGTCCCAGGCCGAAGCTTTCTTT. Its translation: CSAPSQAEAFF.

This clonotype appeared a few times. The chain recombines TRBV12-3 or TRBV12-4 with TRBJ2-2, with 9 bases that match TRBD1. CDR3 length: 14 residues. Losses at the gene ends were 7 bases for V and 6 bases for J; bases not matched to a gene: 6. CDR3 region: CASKPGTGPGELFF. DNA of the CDR3: TGTGCCAGCAAACCAGGGACAGGGCCCGGGGAGCTGTTTTTT.